Sequencing of this T cell receptor (beta chain) was carried out in a study of blood T cell repertoires in COVID-19 (dated by TCRdb to the early 2020s). General notes on the study: Samples from collaborators originated in the United States, Italy and Spain and spanned both the acute and convalescent phases of COVID-19. The material from the prospective study consisted of cDNA or gDNA derived from T cells, B-cell-depleted T cells, or PBMCs. Deeply sampled blood TCRbeta repertoires from subjects exposed to, actively infected with, or recovered from COVID-19 were included in the dataset. The repertoires were released in a freely available public database meant as a resource for research on the immune response to SARS-CoV-2. The samples were drawn from the first 160 participants of the ongoing ImmuneRACE study and from more than 1,000 subjects provided by 6 global collaborators. The sample metadata nearly always contained a de-identified subject ID, COVID-19 status, age in years and sex. Where available, HLA class I and class II types were obtained from metadata supplied by the sample provider rather than from assay-based typing.

Each collaborating institution followed its own protocols to collect whole blood in K2EDTA tubes. Collaborator samples were shipped for TCRbeta analysis as frozen whole blood, isolated PBMCs, or DNA extracted from either sample type. Results and caveats for the whole study, not just this receptor: How much clinical and demographic metadata was included differed by source and by participant, and the metadata was provided uncurated.

TCRbeta CDR3 regions were amplified from genomic DNA using the immunoSEQ Assay, a bias-controlled multiplex PCR. Under the source paper's analysis protocol: The number of nucleated cells in each sample was estimated by amplification of reference gene primers within the assay. To quantify the absolute abundance of each unique TCRbeta CDR3 rearrangement, sequence reads were collapsed and filtered. For each sample, productive Simpson clonality was calculated as the square root of Simpson's diversity index across productive rearrangements. TCRdb took this table from immuneACCESS and kept in-frame rearrangements with V and J called. Such tables lack part of the clones; where checked against another copy, unresolved V genes explain under half of the gap, and the rest is unexplained. V and J calls and clone size are given by that table; D and trimming were obtained from the DNA. The table for this sample lists some 160,000 clones; 84% of them were counted only once. Jointly, the top ten make up about a tenth of the sample.

Measured from the cysteine to the phenylalanine, the CDR3 is 14 residues long. Just CDR3 DNA is preserved here, 42 bases in frame from base 1. Germline trimming amounts to 0 bases on V and 3 bases on J, with 2 as the count of junction bases outside the gene matches. CDR1 SGHRS and CDR2 YFSETQ were looked up in the germline V gene. Regarding this clone: Its antigen is currently not known. One base away there is no much larger clone; base qualities are not given.

The origin of this receptor is a man aged 70 or older with active or convalescent COVID-19. The chain uses TRBV5-1 and TRBJ2-7; TRBD2 lines up with 8 middle nucleotides. Sequences were obtained from peripheral blood. The base sequence is TGCGCCAGCAGCTTGGGACTAGCGTTCTACGAGCAGTACTTC. Its translation reads: CASSLGLAFYEQYF.